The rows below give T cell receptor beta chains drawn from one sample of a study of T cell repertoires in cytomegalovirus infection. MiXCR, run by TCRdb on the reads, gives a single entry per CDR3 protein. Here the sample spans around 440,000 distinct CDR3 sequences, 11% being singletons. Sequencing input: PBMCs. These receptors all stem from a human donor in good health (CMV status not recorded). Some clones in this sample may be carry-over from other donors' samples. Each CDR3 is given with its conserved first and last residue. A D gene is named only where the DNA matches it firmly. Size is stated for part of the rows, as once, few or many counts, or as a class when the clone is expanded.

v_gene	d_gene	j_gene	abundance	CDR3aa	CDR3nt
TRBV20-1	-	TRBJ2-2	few	CSIRGGGNTGELFF	TGCTCTATCCGGGGAGGGGGGAACACCGGGGAGCTGTTTTTT
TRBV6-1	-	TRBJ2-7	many	CASSEGAVRSYEQYF	TGTGCCAGCAGTGAAGGGGCAGTTCGCTCCTACGAGCAGTACTTC
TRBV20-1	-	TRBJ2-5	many	CSASKETQYF	TGCAGTGCTAGCAAAGAGACCCAGTACTTC
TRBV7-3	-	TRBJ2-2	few	CASSRTGGSTGELFF	TGTGCCAGCAGCCGTACCGGGGGCTCGACCGGGGAGCTGTTTTTT
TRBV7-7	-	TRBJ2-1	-	CASSLAANGLGYNEQFF	TGTGCTAGCAGCTTAGCGGCAAACGGGTTAGGCTACAATGAGCAGTTCTTC
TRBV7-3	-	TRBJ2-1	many	CASSFSRIAEQFF	TGTGCCAGCAGCTTTTCGCGGATCGCTGAGCAGTTCTTC
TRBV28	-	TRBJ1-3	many	CASRILGISGNTIYF	TGTGCCAGCAGGATACTCGGGATCTCTGGAAACACCATATATTTT
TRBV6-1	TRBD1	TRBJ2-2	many	CASSPGTDYANTGELFF	TGTGCCAGCAGCCCCGGGACAGACTATGCGAACACCGGGGAGCTGTTTTTT
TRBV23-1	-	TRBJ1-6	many	CASSCCSPLHF	TGCGCCAGCAGTTGCTGTTCACCCCTCCACTTT
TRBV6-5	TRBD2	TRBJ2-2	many	CASSSSTLLAGGAGELFF	TGTGCCAGCAGTTCCAGCACCCTACTAGCGGGAGGTGCCGGGGAGCTGTTTTTT
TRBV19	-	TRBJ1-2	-	CASSLGHSYGYTF	TGTGCCAGTAGTCTCGGACATTCCTATGGCTACACCTTC
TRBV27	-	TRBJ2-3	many	CAISGGVSHTQYF	TGTGCCATCTCCGGAGGGGTTAGCCATACGCAGTATTTT
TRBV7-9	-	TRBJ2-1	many	CASSLVGAGEQFF	TGTGCCAGCAGCTTAGTAGGTGCTGGTGAGCAGTTCTTC
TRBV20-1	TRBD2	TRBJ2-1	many	CSARNSGGPDEQFF	TGCAGTGCTAGAAATAGCGGGGGACCTGATGAGCAGTTCTTC
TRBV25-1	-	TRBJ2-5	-	CASSEGTKRKETQYF	TGTGCCAGCAGTGAGGGGACGAAAAGAAAAGAGACCCAGTACTTC
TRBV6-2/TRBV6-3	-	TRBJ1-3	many	CASRQTGNTIYF	TGTGCCAGCCGACAGACCGGAAACACCATATATTTT
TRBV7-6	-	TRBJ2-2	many	CASRNDWRNTGELFF	TGTGCCAGCAGAAACGACTGGAGGAACACCGGGGAGCTGTTTTTT
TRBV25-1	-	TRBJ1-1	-	CASFEEGRDTEAFF	TGTGCCAGCTTTGAGGAGGGGCGGGACACTGAAGCTTTCTTT
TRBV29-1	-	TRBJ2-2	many	CSVQGRTNTGELFF	TGCAGCGTACAGGGACGAACGAACACCGGGGAGCTGTTTTTT
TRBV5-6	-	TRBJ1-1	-	CASRSNPNMNTEAFF	TGTGCCAGCAGATCAAATCCTAACATGAACACTGAAGCTTTCTTT
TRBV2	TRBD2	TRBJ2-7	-	CASSEGLAETYEQYF	TGTGCCAGCAGTGAAGGTCTAGCGGAAACCTACGAGCAGTACTTC
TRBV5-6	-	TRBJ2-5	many	CASSFQSRETQYF	TGTGCCAGCAGTTTCCAAAGCAGGGAGACCCAGTACTTC
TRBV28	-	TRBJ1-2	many	CASSSQALYGYTF	TGTGCCAGCAGTTCACAGGCGCTTTATGGCTACACCTTC
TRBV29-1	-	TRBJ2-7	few	CSVVLARAYEQYF	TGCAGCGTTGTTTTGGCCAGGGCCTACGAGCAGTACTTC
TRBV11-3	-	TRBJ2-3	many	CASSPDLQQATQYF	TGTGCCAGCAGCCCAGACCTTCAGCAGGCTACGCAGTATTTT
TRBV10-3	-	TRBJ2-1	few	CAIRKRNEQFF	TGTGCCATCAGAAAACGGAATGAGCAGTTCTTC
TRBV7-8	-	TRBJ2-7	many	CASSHPTGGTYEQYF	TGTGCCAGCAGCCACCCCACAGGCGGGACCTACGAGCAGTACTTC